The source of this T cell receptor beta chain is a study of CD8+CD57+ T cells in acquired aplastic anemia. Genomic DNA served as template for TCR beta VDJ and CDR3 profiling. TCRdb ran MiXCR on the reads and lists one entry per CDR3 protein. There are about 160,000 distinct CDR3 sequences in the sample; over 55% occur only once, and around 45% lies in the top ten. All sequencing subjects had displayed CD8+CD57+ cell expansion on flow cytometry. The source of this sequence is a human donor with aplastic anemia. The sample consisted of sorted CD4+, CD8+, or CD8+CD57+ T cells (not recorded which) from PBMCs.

This CDR3 reads CSARAVGQQAFF. The CDR3 nucleotides read TGCAGTGCTAGAGCCGTGGGACAACAAGCTTTCTTT. The rearrangement links TRBV20-1 to TRBJ1-1; D is possibly TRBD1 (6 bases). This CDR3 is 12 amino acids long. The V end lost 1 base, the J end lost 9 bases, and 12 bases lay between the germline ends. Germline V lookup: CDR1 DFQATT, CDR2 SNEGSKA (reference sequence).